This is a list of T cell receptor beta chains from one sample in a study of OX40 agonist ivuxolimab in advanced cancers. Libraries were prepared by immunoSEQ multiplex PCR; TCRdb keeps only in-frame clonotypes and omits some of them. The sample has fewer than 95,000 clones, approximately 84% seen once. The source was CD4+ or CD8+ T cells sorted from blood, collected in a trial of the OX40 agonist ivuxolimab. All receptors come from an adult with an advanced solid tumor such as melanoma, head and neck, liver or kidney cancer. Each CDR3 is given with its conserved first and last residue. Each record gives: D gene, clone size, V gene, J gene, CDR3 length, CDR3 DNA, CDR3 protein. A D gene is named only where the DNA matches it firmly. Not all rows give a size; the values are once, few, many and, for expanded clones, a class.

>TRBD2|-|TRBV7-7|TRBJ2-5|15
TGTGCCAGCAGCTTAGGTGTACTAGCGAGGGAGACCCAGTACTTC
CASSLGVLARETQYF
>TRBD2|-|TRBV6-5|TRBJ2-1|15
TGTGCCAGCAGGTTCAGCGGGAGGGGGTCGGATGAGCAGTTCTTC
CASRFSGRGSDEQFF
>-|-|TRBV15|TRBJ1-3|15
TGTGCCACCAGCAGAGGAACAGGGAGTGGAAACACCATATATTTT
CATSRGTGSGNTIYF
>-|-|TRBV5-1|TRBJ2-1|15
TGCGCCAGCAGCTTGGGGCAAAGTGTCACCAATGAGCAGTTCTTC
CASSLGQSVTNEQFF
>-|-|TRBV7-9|TRBJ1-2|15
TGTGCCAGCAGCTTTTCACAGGGACTACAGTATGGCTACACCTTC
CASSFSQGLQYGYTF
>TRBD1|-|TRBV28|TRBJ1-2|17
TGTGCCAGCAGCCTCCTAGGGACAGGGTTATCTAACTATGGCTACACCTTC
CASSLLGTGLSNYGYTF
>TRBD1|-|TRBV27|TRBJ1-5|18
TGTGCCAAAAAAGGGGACAGGGGGCGAGTTGAGGGCAATCAGCCCCAGCATTTT
CAKKGDRGRVEGNQPQHF
>-|-|TRBV28|TRBJ1-5|16
TGTGCCAGCAGTTTCGATGGTGCAGGGCGAGGCCAGCCCCAGCATTTT
CASSFDGAGRGQPQHF
>-|-|TRBV29-1|TRBJ1-1|14
TGCAGCGTTGAAACTTTCGCCAGTAGGACTGAAGCTTTCTTT
CSVETFASRTEAFF
>-|-|TRBV5-1|TRBJ1-1|15
TGCGCCAGCAGCTTGGGCCCGGAACGGAACACTGAAGCTTTCTTT
CASSLGPERNTEAFF
>-|-|TRBV15|TRBJ1-4|12
TGTGCCACCACAGGGGATAATGAAAAACTGTTTTTT
CATTGDNEKLFF
>-|-|TRBV6-6|TRBJ2-1|15
TGTGCCAGCAGCTACGCCGAACCCGCCTACAATGAGCAGTTCTTC
CASSYAEPAYNEQFF
>-|-|TRBV27|TRBJ1-3|15
TGTGCCAGCAGGCTGAGAGGGGGCTCTGGAAACACCATATATTTT
CASRLRGGSGNTIYF
>-|-|TRBV28|TRBJ2-2|14
TGTGCCAGCAGTTTATTGGGGTCGAGGGGGGAGCTGTTTTTT
CASSLLGSRGELFF
>-|-|TRBV27|TRBJ2-1|17
TGTGCCAGCAGTGCCCGGCTAGCGCGGAGCTCCTACAATGAGCAGTTCTTC
CASSARLARSSYNEQFF
>-|-|TRBV5-1|TRBJ1-2|15
TGCGCCAGCAGCTTGGGTAGATCCCTCATCTATGGCTACACCTTC
CASSLGRSLIYGYTF
>-|-|TRBV30|TRBJ1-3|15
TGTGCCTGGAGAGAGAAGGGAGGAGGTGGAAACACCATATATTTT
CAWREKGGGGNTIYF
>-|-|TRBV6-5|TRBJ1-3|15
TGTGCCAGCTGTCCCCGGAAGCCTCTTGGAAACACCATATATTTT
CASCPRKPLGNTIYF
>TRBD1|-|TRBV29-1|TRBJ1-2|14
TGCAGCGTTGATGGGACAGGGACTAACTATGGCTACACCTTC
CSVDGTGTNYGYTF
>TRBD2|-|TRBV5-1|TRBJ2-5|13
TGCGCCAGCTCCTGGGGGGGGGACGAGACCCAGTACTTC
CASSWGGDETQYF
>-|-|TRBV5-1|TRBJ1-1|15
TGCGCCAGCAGCTCATCGACATTCCAAAACACTGAAGCTTTCTTT
CASSSSTFQNTEAFF
>-|-|TRBV4-3|TRBJ1-2|14
TGCGCCAGCAGCCAAGATTTGAGATACTATGGCTACACCTTC
CASSQDLRYYGYTF
>-|once|TRBV28|TRBJ2-1|15
TGTGCCAGCAGTCTAAGAGGGACCTCCTACAATGAGCAGTTCTTC
CASSLRGTSYNEQFF
>-|-|TRBV7-8|TRBJ2-5|15
TGTGCCAGCAGCTTAAACAGGGGAGGCCAAGAGACCCAGTACTTC
CASSLNRGGQETQYF
>-|-|TRBV21-1|TRBJ1-2|14
TGTGCCAGCAGCTCCGACAGGGCAAACTATGGCTACACCTTC
CASSSDRANYGYTF
>TRBD1|-|TRBV28|TRBJ1-2|13
TGTGCCAGCAGTTTCGGGGACAGGGCAGGCTACACCTTC
CASSFGDRAGYTF
>-|few|TRBV7-2|TRBJ1-1|13
TGTGCCAGCAGCTTAGCGGGTACAACTGAAGCTTTCTTT
CASSLAGTTEAFF
>-|-|TRBV27|TRBJ2-5|13
TGTACTTCAAGACGGGTGTACCAAGAGACCCAGTACTTC
CTSRRVYQETQYF
>TRBD1|few|TRBV6-5|TRBJ1-2|12
TGTGCCACCCAGGGACAGAACTATGGCTACACCTTC
CATQGQNYGYTF
>TRBD1|-|TRBV7-9|TRBJ2-7|15
TGTGCCAGCAGCTTAGTTAGGACAGGGGGTAGCGAGCAGTACTTC
CASSLVRTGGSEQYF
>-|-|TRBV15|TRBJ1-2|20
TGTGCCACCAGCAGACTACAGGCTGTAATGGACCTATTGACGGGCTATGGCTACACCTTC
CATSRLQAVMDLLTGYGYTF
>TRBD2|-|TRBV30|TRBJ2-1|15
TGTGCCTGGTCAGTGTCCCCTAGCGGTTACAATGAGCAGTTCTTC
CAWSVSPSGYNEQFF
>TRBD2|-|TRBV29-1|TRBJ2-1|12
TGCAGCGCCGCGGGGGGCGGGAATGAGCAGTTCTTC
CSAAGGGNEQFF
>-|-|TRBV28|TRBJ1-5|11
TGTGCCAGCAGTAAGAATCAGCCCCAGCATTTT
CASSKNQPQHF
>-|-|TRBV6-5|TRBJ1-4|15
TGTGCCAGCAGTTACTCGGGGGGGCCGGGCGAAAAACTGTTTTTT
CASSYSGGPGEKLFF
>-|few|TRBV14|TRBJ1-5|17
TGTGCCAGCAGCTCGCGCACAGGGTCACAGAGCAATCAGCCCCAGCATTTT
CASSSRTGSQSNQPQHF
>TRBD1|-|TRBV6-1|TRBJ1-2|16
TGTGCCAGCAGTGAAAGGACAGGAGTCACTAACTATGGCTACACCTTC
CASSERTGVTNYGYTF
>-|-|TRBV7-9|TRBJ1-1|15
TGTGCCAGCAGCCCTCAGGGGTCTAGGAACACTGAAGCTTTCTTT
CASSPQGSRNTEAFF
>-|-|TRBV5-4|TRBJ1-3|14
TGTGCCAGCAGCTTGGGAGGGGCTGGAAACACCATATATTTT
CASSLGGAGNTIYF
>-|-|TRBV6-6|TRBJ1-1|14
TGTGCCAGCAGCCCCCCACAGAAGAACACTGAAGCTTTCTTT
CASSPPQKNTEAFF
>-|-|TRBV18|TRBJ1-1|14
TGTGCCAGCTCACCGGTCGTTACCGAAAGGGGAGCTTTCTTT
CASSPVVTERGAFF